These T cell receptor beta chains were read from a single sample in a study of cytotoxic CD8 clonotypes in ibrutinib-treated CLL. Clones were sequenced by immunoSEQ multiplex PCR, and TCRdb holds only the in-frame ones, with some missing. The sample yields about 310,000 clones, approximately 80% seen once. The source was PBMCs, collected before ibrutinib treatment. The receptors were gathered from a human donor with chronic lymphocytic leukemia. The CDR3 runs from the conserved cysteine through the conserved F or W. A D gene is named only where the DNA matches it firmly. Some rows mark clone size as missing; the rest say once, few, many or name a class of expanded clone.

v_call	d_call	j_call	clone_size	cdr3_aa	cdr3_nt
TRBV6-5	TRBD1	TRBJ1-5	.	CASRSGTEGQPQHF	TGTGCCAGCAGGTCCGGGACAGAGGGGCAGCCCCAGCATTTT
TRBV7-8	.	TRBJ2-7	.	CASSLVDWIYEQYF	TGTGCCAGCAGCTTAGTCGACTGGATCTACGAGCAGTACTTC
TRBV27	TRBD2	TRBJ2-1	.	CASSFVLAGVYEQFF	TGTGCCAGCAGTTTTGTCCTAGCGGGAGTATATGAGCAGTTCTTC
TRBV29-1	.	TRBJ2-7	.	CSVTGGYEQYF	TGCAGCGTTACGGGTGGATACGAGCAGTACTTC
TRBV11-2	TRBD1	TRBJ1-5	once	CASSLEQGRGQPQHF	TGTGCCAGCAGCTTAGAACAGGGGAGGGGTCAGCCCCAGCATTTT
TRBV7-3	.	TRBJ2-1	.	CASSLIVDEQFF	TGTGCCAGCAGCTTAATTGTTGATGAGCAGTTCTTC
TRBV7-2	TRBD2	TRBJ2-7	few	CASSSGLAGVFEQYF	TGTGCCAGCAGCTCAGGACTAGCGGGAGTTTTCGAGCAGTACTTC
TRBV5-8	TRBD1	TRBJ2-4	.	CASSRRGTGILAKNIQYF	TGTGCCAGCAGTAGGAGAGGGACAGGGATTTTGGCCAAAAACATTCAGTACTTC
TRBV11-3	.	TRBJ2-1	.	CASSQQRGPLNEQFF	TGTGCCAGCAGCCAACAAAGGGGACCCCTCAATGAGCAGTTCTTC
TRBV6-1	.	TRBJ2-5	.	CASGFNLQETQYF	TGTGCCAGCGGGTTCAATTTACAAGAGACCCAGTACTTC
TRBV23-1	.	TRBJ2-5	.	CASPGRQQETQYF	TGCGCCAGCCCCGGGCGGCAGCAAGAGACCCAGTACTTC
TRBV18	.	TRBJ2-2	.	CASSPPGVGELFF	TGTGCCAGCTCACCACCGGGAGTCGGGGAGCTGTTTTTT
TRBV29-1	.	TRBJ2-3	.	CSVGAGGTADTQYF	TGCAGCGTTGGTGCAGGCGGGACGGCAGATACGCAGTATTTT
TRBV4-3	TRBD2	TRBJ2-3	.	CASSQEAAGRADTQYF	TGCGCCAGCAGCCAAGAGGCGGCAGGGAGGGCCGATACGCAGTATTTT
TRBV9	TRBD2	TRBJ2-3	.	CASSASGRGTDTQYF	TGTGCCAGCAGCGCTAGCGGGAGGGGCACAGATACGCAGTATTTT
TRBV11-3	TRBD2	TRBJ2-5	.	CASSLRRSSGRETQYF	TGTGCCAGCAGCTTACGTCGCTCTAGCGGTAGAGAGACCCAGTACTTC
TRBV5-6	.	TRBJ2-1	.	CASSLGGRGPVYEQFF	TGTGCCAGCAGCTTGGGTGGGAGAGGGCCGGTCTATGAGCAGTTCTTC
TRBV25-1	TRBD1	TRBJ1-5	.	CASSESQGNQPQHF	TGTGCCAGCAGTGAATCACAGGGGAATCAGCCCCAGCATTTT
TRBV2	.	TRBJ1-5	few	CASSQGSNQPQHF	TGTGCCAGCAGTCAGGGTAGCAATCAGCCCCAGCATTTT
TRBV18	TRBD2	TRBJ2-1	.	CASSPGLAGGVNEQFF	TGTGCCAGCTCACCCGGACTAGCGGGAGGTGTGAATGAGCAGTTCTTC
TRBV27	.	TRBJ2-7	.	CASGMTPYEQYF	TGTGCCAGCGGGATGACACCCTACGAGCAGTACTTC
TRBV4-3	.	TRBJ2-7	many	CASSHRTDSSYEQYF	TGCGCCAGCAGCCACAGGACGGACTCCTCCTACGAGCAGTACTTC
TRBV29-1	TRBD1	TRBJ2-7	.	CSVIGQGYEQYF	TGCAGCGTTATAGGACAGGGCTACGAGCAGTACTTC
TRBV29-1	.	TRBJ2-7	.	CSASDTTYEQYF	TGCAGCGCCTCGGACACCACCTACGAGCAGTACTTC
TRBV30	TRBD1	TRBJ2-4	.	CAWSAQGKNIQYF	TGTGCCTGGAGCGCACAGGGGAAAAACATTCAGTACTTC
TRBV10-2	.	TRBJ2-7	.	CASSWGSHEQYF	TGCGCCAGCAGTTGGGGCAGCCACGAGCAGTACTTC
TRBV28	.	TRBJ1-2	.	CASTPTGSLYGYTF	TGTGCCAGCACTCCAACAGGGTCACTCTATGGCTACACCTTC
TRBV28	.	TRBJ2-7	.	CASSWDEYEQYF	TGTGCCAGCAGTTGGGACGAATACGAGCAGTACTTC
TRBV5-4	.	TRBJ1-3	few	CASSLDRAGNTIYF	TGTGCCAGCAGCTTGGACAGGGCTGGAAACACCATATATTTT
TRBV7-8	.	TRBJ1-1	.	CASSLAVETFF	TGTGCCAGCAGCTTAGCGGTTGAAACTTTCTTT
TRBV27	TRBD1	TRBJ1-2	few	CASSATGGPYGYTF	TGTGCCAGCAGTGCAACAGGGGGACCCTATGGCTACACCTTC
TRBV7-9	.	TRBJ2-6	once	CASSFSSSGANVLTF	TGTGCCAGCAGTTTTAGTAGCTCTGGGGCCAACGTCCTGACTTTC
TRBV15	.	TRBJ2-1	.	CATSRGGYSYNEQFF	TGTGCCACCAGCAGAGGGGGATACTCCTACAATGAGCAGTTCTTC
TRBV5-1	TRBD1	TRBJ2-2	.	CASSLEGTVTGELFF	TGCGCCAGCAGCTTGGAAGGGACAGTGACCGGGGAGCTGTTTTTT